This T cell receptor beta chain was found in a study of Ad26.COV2.S vaccination and SARS-CoV-2 variants. As for the study in general: As a participant in COV1001, the donor was in the Ad26.COV2.S trial arm. The authors gave Ad26.COV2.S intramuscularly, either once or twice 56 days apart. Study-wide findings and caveats: Spike-specific responses of CD8+ and CD4+ T cells were reported to display substantial breadth after vaccination.

CDR3 length: 13 amino acids. Germline V gene sequence: CDR1 GTSNPN, CDR2 SVGIG (reference sequence). Trimming cost V 4 bases and J 0 bases, with 7 bases left between them. A word on this clone: The antigen is not known.

Sequencing used immunoSEQ multiplex PCR; TCRdb keeps in-frame clones, though not all of them. Of some 320,000 clones listed, roughly 84% are singletons. Treatment indicated: roughly 18 received Ad26.COV2.S at low or high dose, single or two shots; several received placebo; per-sample allocation not given. Day 63 following the first vaccine or placebo injection was when the samples were taken. This chain links TRBV30 with TRBJ1-3; no clear D gene. This specimen consisted of peripheral blood, obtained in a trial of Ad26.COV2.S vaccine versus placebo. This clonotype was obtained from a person aged 18-65 years who received the Ad26.COV2.S COVID-19 vaccine or a placebo. CDR3 DNA sequence: TGTGCCTGGAAGAGCCGCTCTGGAAACACCATATATTTT. It is translated as CAWKSRSGNTIYF.